This T cell receptor beta chain was identified in a study of radiation and T cells in renal cell carcinoma. Study-level background: Nephrectomy followed 15 Gy stereotactic body radiation by 4 weeks.

Study results and limitations: Top tumor clonotypes rose in blood 2 weeks post-radiation, then contracted.

Produced via immunoSEQ multiplex PCR; TCRdb's table is partial and in-frame only. The sample lists some 150,000 clones, around four fifths occurring once. The length of the CDR3 is 16 residues. Germline V gene lookup returns CDR1 SGHRS and CDR2 YFSETQ. J lost 3 bases, V lost 4 bases, and 10 bases had no gene match. On this clone itself: Its antigen is as yet unknown.

Time point reported: baseline pretreatment blood. The treatment: 15 Gy SBRT to primary tumor, nephrectomy 4 weeks later. Radiation-treated patients gave blood at baseline, week 2 and week 4. This renal cell carcinoma was of the clear cell type. The TCR originated in a woman aged 50 to 65 with renal cell carcinoma. This specimen consisted of blood, obtained from a patient whose treatment included radiotherapy and nephrectomy. V usage is TRBV5-1 and J usage is TRBJ2-7, with 10 positions matching TRBD2. CDR3 in DNA: TGCGCCAGCAGCCTTGGGCTAGCGGGAGTAAGCTACGAGCAGTACTTC. This sequence encodes CASSLGLAGVSYEQYF. The full variable domain, with the rest looked up from reference TRBV5-1 and TRBJ2-7, is KAGVTQTPRYLIKTRGQQVTLSCSPISGHRSVSWYQQTPGQGLQFLFEYFSETQRNKGNFPGRFSGRQFSNSRSEMNVSTLELGDSALYLCASSLGLAGVSYEQYFGPGTRLTVT.